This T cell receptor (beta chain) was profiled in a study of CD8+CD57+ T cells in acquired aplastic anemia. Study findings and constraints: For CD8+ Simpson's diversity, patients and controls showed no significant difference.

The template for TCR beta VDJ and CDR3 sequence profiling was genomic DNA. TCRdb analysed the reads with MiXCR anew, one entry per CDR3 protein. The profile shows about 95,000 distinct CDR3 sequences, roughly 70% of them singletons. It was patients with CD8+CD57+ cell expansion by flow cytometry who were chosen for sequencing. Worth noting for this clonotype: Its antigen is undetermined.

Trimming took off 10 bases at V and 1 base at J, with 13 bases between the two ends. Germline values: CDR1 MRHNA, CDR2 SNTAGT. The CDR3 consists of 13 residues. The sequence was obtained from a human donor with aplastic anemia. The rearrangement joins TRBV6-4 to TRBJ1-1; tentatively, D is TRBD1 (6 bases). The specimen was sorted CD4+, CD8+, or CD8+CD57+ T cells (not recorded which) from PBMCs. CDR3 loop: CATSRDTNTEAFF. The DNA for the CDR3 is TGTGCCACCTCGCGGGACACGAACACTGAAGCTTTCTTT.